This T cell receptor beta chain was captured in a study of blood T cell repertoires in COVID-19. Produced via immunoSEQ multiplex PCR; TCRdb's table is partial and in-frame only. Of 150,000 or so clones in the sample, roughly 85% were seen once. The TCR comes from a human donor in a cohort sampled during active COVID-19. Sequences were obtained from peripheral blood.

The CDR3 spells CASSSTRGGRYEQYF. Written as DNA, the CDR3 is TGTGCCAGCAGCTCGACTAGGGGAGGGCGCTACGAGCAGTACTTC. The chain joins TRBV11-2 to TRBJ2-7; TRBD2 matches at 7 bases. Germline assignment: CDR1 SGHAT and CDR2 FQNNGV. V dropped 4 bases and J dropped 3; count of bases not matched to a gene: 9. This CDR3 comprises 15 residues.